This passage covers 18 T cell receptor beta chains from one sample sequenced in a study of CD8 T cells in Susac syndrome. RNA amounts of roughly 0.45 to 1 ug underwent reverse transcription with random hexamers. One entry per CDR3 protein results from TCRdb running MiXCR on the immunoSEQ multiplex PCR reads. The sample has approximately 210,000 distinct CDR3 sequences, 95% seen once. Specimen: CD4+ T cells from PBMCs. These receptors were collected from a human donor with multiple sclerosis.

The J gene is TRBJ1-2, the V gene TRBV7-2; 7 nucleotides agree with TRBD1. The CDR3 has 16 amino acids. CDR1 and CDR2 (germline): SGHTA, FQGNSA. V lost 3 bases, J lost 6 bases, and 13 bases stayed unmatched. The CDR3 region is CASSFWGDSGPHGYTF. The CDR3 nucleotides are TGTGCCAGCAGCTTTTGGGGGGACAGCGGACCTCATGGCTACACCTTC.

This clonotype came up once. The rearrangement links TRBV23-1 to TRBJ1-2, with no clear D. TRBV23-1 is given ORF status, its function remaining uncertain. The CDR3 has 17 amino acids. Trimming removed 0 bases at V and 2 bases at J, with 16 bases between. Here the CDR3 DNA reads TGCGCCAGCAGTCAATCGAGTCGGCCTCCGGAAAACTATGGCTACACCTTC. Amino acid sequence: CASSQSSRPPENYGYTF.

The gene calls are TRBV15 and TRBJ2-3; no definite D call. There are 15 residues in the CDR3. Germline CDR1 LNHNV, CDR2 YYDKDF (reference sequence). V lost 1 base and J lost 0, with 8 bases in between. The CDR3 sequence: CATSRVPFSTDTQYF. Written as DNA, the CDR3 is TGTGCCACCAGCAGAGTGCCCTTCAGCACAGATACGCAGTATTTT.

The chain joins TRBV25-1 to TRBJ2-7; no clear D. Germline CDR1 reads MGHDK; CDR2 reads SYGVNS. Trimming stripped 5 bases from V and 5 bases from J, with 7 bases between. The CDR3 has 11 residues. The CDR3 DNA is TGTGCCAGCAGTCAATTCAACGAGCAGTACTTC. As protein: CASSQFNEQYF.

CDR3 nucleotides: TGTGCCAGCAAACTAGGCACCGGGGAGCTGTTTTTT. This gives the protein CASKLGTGELFF. The genes are TRBV12-3 or TRBV12-4 and TRBJ2-2, with D perhaps TRBD2 (5 bases). V gave up 7 bases and J gave up 4 bases, with 7 bases separating them. The CDR3 is 12 residues long.

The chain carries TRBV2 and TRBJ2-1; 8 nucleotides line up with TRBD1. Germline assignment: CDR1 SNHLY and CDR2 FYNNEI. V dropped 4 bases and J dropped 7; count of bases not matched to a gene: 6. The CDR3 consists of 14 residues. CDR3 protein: CASSVDRGWNEQFF. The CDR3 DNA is TGTGCCAGCAGTGTCGACAGGGGCTGGAATGAGCAGTTCTTC.

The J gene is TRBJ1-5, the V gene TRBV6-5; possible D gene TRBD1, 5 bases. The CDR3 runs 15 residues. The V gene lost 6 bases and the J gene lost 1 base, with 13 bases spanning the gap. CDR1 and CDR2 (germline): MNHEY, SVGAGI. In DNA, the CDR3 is TGTGCCAGCAGCCCCACCCGGGGCAGCAATCAGCCCCAGCATTTT. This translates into CASSPTRGSNQPQHF.

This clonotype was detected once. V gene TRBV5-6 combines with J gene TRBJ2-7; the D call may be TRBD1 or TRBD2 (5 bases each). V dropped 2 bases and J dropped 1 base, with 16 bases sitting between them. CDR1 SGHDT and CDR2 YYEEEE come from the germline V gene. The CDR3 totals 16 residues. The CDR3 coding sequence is TGTGCCAGCAGCTTATCCTTGGGGGTAGGGTCCTACGAGCAGTACTTC. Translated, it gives CASSLSLGVGSYEQYF.

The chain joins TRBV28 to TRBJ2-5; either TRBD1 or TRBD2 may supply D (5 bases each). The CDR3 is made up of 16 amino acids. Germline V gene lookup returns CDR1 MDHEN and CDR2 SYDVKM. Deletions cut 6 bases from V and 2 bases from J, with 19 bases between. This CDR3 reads CASRDRGPSVQETQYF. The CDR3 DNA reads TGTGCCAGCAGGGATAGGGGACCGAGTGTACAAGAGACCCAGTACTTC. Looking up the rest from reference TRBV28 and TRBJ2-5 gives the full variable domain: DVKVTQSSRYLVKRTGEKVFLECVQDMDHENMFWYRQDPGLGLRLIYFSYDVKMKEKGDIPEGYSVSREKKERFSLILESASTNQTSMYLCASRDRGPSVQETQYFGPGTRLLVL.

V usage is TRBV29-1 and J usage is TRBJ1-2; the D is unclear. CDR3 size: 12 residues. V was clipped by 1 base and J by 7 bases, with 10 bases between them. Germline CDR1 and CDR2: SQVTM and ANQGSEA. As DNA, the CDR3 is TGCAGCGTTGAAGTTCCGCCGGGTGGCTACACCTTC. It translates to CSVEVPPGGYTF.

The CDR3 bases are TGCGCCAGCAGCTTAGCGCTACAGCACAATGAGCAGTTCTTC. Protein product: CASSLALQHNEQFF. The chain joins TRBV5-1 to TRBJ2-1; D is ambiguous. Trimming stripped 2 bases from V and 5 bases from J, with 11 bases between. This CDR3 is 14 amino acids long. Germline-derived CDR1 and CDR2 are SGHRS and YFSETQ. Based on the CDR3 plus reference TRBV5-1 and TRBJ2-1, the full variable domain is KAGVTQTPRYLIKTRGQQVTLSCSPISGHRSVSWYQQTPGQGLQFLFEYFSETQRNKGNFPGRFSGRQFSNSRSEMNVSTLELGDSALYLCASSLALQHNEQFFGPGTRLTVL.

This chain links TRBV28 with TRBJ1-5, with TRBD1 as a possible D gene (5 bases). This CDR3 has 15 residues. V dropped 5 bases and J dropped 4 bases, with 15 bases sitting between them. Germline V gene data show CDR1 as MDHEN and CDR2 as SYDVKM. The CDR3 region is CASSLVGPGNQPQHF. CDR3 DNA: TGTGCCAGCAGTCTAGTGGGACCTGGGAATCAGCCCCAGCATTTT.

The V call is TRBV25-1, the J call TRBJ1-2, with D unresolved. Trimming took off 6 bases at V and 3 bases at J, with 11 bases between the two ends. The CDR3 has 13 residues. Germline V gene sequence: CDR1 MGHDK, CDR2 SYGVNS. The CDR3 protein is CASRDDRHYGYTF. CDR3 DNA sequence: TGTGCCAGCAGGGATGACCGTCACTATGGCTACACCTTC.

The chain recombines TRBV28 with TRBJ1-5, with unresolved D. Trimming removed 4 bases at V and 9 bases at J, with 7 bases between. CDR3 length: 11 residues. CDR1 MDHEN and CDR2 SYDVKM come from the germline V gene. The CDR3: CASSSIGPQHF. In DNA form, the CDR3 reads TGTGCCAGCAGTTCCATTGGGCCCCAGCATTTT.

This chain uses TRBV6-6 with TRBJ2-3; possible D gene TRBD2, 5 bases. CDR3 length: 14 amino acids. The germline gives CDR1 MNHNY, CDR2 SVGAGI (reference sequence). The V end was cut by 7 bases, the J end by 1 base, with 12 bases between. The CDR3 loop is CASKEAPRTDTQYF. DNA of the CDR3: TGTGCCAGCAAGGAGGCCCCCCGCACAGATACGCAGTATTTT.

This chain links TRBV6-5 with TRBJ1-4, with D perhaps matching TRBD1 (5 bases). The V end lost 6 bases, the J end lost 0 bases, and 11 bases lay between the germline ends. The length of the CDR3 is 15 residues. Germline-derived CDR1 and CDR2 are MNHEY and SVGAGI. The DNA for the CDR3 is TGTGCCAGCAGAAATCAGGGTTCAACTAATGAAAAACTGTTTTTT. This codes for CASRNQGSTNEKLFF.

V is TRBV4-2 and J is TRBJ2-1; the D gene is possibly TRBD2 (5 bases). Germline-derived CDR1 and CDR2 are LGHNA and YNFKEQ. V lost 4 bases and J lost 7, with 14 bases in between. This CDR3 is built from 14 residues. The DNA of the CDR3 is TGTGCCAGCAGCCTTAGCGCTTCGTTAAATGAGCAGTTCTTC. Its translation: CASSLSASLNEQFF.

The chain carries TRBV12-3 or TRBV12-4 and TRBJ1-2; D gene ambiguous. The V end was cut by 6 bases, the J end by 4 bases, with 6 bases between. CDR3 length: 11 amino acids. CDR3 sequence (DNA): TGTGCCAGCAGGGAATTCTATGGCTACACCTTC. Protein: CASREFYGYTF.